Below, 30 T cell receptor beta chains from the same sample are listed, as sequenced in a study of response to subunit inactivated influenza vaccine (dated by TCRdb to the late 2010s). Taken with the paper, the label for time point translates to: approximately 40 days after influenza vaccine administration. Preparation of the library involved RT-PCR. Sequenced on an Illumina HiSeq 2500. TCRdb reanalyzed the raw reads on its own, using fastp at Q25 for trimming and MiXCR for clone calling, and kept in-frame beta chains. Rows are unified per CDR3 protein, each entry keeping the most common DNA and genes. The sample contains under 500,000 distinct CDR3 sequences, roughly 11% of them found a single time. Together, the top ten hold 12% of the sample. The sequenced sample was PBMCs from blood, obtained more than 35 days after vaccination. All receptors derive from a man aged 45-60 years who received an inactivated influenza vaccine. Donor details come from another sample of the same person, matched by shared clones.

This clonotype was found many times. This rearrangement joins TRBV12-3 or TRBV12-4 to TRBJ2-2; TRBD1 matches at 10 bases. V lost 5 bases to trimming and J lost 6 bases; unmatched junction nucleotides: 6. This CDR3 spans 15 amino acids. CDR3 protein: CASSTRQGASGELFF. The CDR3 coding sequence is TGTGCCAGCAGTACCCGACAGGGGGCTTCCGGGGAGCTGTTTTTT.

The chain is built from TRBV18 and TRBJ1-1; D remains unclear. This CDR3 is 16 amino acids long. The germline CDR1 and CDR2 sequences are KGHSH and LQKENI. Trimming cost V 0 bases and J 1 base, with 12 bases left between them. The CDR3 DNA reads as TGTGCCAGCTCACCACCGATGGGAGGAGGGAACACTGAAGCTTTCTTT. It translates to CASSPPMGGGNTEAFF.

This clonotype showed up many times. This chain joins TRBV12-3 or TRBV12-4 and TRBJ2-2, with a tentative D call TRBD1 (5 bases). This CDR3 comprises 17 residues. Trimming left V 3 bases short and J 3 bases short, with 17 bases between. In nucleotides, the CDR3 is TGTGCCAGCAGTTTGACAGTCGGCATTCGGGACACCGGGGAGCTGTTTTTT. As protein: CASSLTVGIRDTGELFF.

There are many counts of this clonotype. This chain's CDR3 is CASSRYREGGYEQYF. The CDR3 DNA is TGCGCCAGCAGCCGATATCGAGAGGGGGGTTACGAGCAGTACTTC. V is TRBV4-3 and J is TRBJ2-7, with D perhaps being TRBD1 or TRBD2 (6 bases each). CDR1 and CDR2 from the germline V gene are LGHNA and YSLEER. The CDR3 has 15 residues. Trimming stripped 4 bases from V and 4 bases from J, with 17 bases between.

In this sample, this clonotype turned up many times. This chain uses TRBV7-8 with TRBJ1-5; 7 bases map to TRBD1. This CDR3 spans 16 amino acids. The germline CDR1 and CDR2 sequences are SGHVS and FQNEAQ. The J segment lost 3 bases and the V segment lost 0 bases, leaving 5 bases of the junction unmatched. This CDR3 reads CASSLATGVDNQPQHF. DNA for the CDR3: TGTGCCAGCAGCTTAGCTACAGGGGTCGACAATCAGCCCCAGCATTTT. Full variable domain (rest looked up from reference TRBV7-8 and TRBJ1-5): GAGVSQSPRYKVAKRGQDVALRCDPISGHVSLFWYQQALGQGPEFLTYFQNEAQLDKSGLPSDRFFAERPEGSVSTLKIQRTQQEDSAVYLCASSLATGVDNQPQHFGDGTRLSIL.

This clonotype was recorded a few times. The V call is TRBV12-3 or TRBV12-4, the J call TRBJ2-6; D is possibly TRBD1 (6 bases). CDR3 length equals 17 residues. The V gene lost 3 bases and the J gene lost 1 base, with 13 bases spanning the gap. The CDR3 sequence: CASSFLMRGSGANVLTF. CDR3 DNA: TGTGCCAGCAGTTTTCTAATGAGGGGGTCTGGGGCCAACGTCCTGACTTTC.

CDR3 region: CASSLTREGTDTQYF. CDR3 sequence (DNA): TGTGCCAGCAGCTTAACCAGGGAGGGCACAGATACGCAGTATTTT. The chain employs TRBV7-9 and TRBJ2-3; D is possibly TRBD2 (6 bases). The CDR3 totals 15 residues. With 2 bases removed from V and 1 base from J, the gap between germline ends came to 10 bases. The V gene's germline CDR1 is SEHNR and CDR2 FQNEAQ (reference sequence).

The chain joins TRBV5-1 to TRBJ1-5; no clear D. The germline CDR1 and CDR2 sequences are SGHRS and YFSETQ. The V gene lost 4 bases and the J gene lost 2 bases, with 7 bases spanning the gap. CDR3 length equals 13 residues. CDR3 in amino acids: CASSVEGNQPQHF. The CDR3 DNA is TGCGCCAGCAGCGTGGAGGGCAATCAGCCCCAGCATTTT.

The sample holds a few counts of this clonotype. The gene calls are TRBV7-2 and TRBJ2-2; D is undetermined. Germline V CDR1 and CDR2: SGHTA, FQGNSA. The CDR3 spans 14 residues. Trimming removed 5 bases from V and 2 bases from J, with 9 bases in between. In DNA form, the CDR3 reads TGTGCCAGCAGCCCACATTTCAACACCGGGGAGCTGTTTTTT. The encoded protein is CASSPHFNTGELFF.

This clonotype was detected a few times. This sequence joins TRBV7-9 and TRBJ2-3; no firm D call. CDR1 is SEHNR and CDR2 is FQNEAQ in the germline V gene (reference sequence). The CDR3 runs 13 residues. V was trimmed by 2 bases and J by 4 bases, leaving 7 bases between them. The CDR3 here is CASSLKAPDTQYF. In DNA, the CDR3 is TGTGCCAGCAGCTTAAAAGCCCCAGATACGCAGTATTTT. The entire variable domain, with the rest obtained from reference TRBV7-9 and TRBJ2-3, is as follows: DTGVSQNPRHKITKRGQNVTFRCDPISEHNRLYWYRQTLGQGPEFLTYFQNEAQLEKSRLLSDRFSAERPKGSFSTLEIQRTEQGDSAMYLCASSLKAPDTQYFGPGTRLTVL.

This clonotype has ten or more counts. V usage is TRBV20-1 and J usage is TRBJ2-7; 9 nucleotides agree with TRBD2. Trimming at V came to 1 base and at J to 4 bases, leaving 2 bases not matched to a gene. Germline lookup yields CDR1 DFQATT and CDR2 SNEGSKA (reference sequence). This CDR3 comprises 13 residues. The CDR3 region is CSARVLAGYEQYF. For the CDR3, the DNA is TGCAGTGCTAGAGTTCTAGCGGGATACGAGCAGTACTTC.

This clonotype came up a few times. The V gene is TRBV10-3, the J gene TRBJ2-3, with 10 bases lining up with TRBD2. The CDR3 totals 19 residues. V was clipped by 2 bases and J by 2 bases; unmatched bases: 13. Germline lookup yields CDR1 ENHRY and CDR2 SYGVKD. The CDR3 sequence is CAISEREKRGGRNTDTQYF. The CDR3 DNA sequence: TGTGCCATCAGTGAGAGAGAAAAGCGGGGGGGCCGAAACACAGATACGCAGTATTTT.

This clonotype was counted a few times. The CDR3 DNA reads TGCAGTGCCGCAGGGACAGGCCCCCGGCCCCAGCATTTT. Its protein product is CSAAGTGPRPQHF. This sequence joins TRBV20-1 and TRBJ1-5; 8 bases align to TRBD1. This CDR3 is built from 13 residues. Germline V lookup: CDR1 DFQATT, CDR2 SNEGSKA (reference sequence). V dropped 6 bases and J dropped 9; count of bases not matched to a gene: 10.

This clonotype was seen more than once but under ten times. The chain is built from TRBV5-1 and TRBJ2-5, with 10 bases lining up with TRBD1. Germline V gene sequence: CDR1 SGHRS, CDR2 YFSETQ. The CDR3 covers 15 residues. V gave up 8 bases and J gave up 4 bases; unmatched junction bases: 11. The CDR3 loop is CASYRDRGLLETQYF. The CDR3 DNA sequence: TGCGCCAGTTACCGGGACAGGGGATTATTAGAGACCCAGTACTTC. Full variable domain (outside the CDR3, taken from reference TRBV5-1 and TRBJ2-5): KAGVTQTPRYLIKTRGQQVTLSCSPISGHRSVSWYQQTPGQGLQFLFEYFSETQRNKGNFPGRFSGRQFSNSRSEMNVSTLELGDSALYLCASYRDRGLLETQYFGPGTRLLVL.

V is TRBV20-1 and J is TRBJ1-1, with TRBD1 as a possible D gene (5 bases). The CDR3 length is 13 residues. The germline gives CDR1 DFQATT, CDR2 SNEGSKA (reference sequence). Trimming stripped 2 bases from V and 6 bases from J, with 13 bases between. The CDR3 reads CSARTQGSSEAFF. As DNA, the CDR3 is TGCAGTGCTAGAACGCAGGGATCCTCTGAAGCTTTCTTT.

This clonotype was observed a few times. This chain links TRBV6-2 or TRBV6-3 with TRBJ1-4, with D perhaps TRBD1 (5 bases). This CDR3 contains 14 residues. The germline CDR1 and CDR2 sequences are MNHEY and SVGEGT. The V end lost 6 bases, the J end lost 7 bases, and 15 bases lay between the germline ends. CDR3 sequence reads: CASRTGRRTEKLFF. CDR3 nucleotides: TGTGCCAGCAGAACAGGTCGCAGGACTGAAAAACTGTTTTTT.

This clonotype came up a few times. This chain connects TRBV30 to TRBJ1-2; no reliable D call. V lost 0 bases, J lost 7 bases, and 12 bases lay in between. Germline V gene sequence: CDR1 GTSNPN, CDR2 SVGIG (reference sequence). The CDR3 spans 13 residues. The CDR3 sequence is CAWSVKGPSGYTF. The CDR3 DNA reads TGTGCCTGGAGTGTAAAAGGTCCCTCTGGCTACACCTTC.

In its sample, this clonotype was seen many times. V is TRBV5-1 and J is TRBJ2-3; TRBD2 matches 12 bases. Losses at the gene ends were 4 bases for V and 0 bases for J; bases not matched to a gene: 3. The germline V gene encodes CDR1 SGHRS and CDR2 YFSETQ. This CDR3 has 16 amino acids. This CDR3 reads CASSPGTSGSTDTQYF. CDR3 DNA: TGCGCCAGCAGCCCCGGGACTAGCGGGAGCACAGATACGCAGTATTTT.

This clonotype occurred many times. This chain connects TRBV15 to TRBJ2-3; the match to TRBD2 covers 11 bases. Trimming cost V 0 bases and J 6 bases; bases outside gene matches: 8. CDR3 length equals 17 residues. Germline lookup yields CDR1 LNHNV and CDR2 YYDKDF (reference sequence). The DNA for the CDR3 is TGTGCCACCAGCAGAGATGATCCTAGCGGGGGGTTGGATACGCAGTATTTT. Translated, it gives CATSRDDPSGGLDTQYF.

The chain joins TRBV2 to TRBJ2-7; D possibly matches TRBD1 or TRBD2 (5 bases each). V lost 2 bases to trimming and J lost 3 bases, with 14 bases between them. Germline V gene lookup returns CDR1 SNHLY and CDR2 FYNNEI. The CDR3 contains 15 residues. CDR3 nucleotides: TGTGCCAGCAGTGAATCCGGGACCCCGGTCTACGAGCAGTACTTC. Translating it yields CASSESGTPVYEQYF.

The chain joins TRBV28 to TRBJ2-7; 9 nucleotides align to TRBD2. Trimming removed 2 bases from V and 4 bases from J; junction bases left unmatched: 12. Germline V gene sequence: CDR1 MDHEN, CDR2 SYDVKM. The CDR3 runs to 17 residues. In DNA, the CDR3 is TGTGCCAGCAGTTTACCCGAGATAGCGGGAGATGATTACGAGCAGTACTTC. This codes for CASSLPEIAGDDYEQYF.

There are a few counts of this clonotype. CDR3 loop: CASSLVASSEQYF. CDR3 DNA sequence: TGTGCCAGCAGCTTAGTTGCTAGCTCCGAGCAGTACTTC. The chain uses TRBV7-2 and TRBJ2-7; perhaps TRBD2 as D (5 bases). Germline loops: CDR1 SGHTA, CDR2 FQGNSA. Deletions cut 1 base from V and 6 bases from J, with 10 bases between. This CDR3 comprises 13 residues. The whole variable domain, filled in from reference TRBV7-2 and TRBJ2-7, reads GAGVSQSPSNKVTEKGKDVELRCDPISGHTALYWYRQSLGQGLEFLIYFQGNSAPDKSGLPSDRFSAERTGGSVSTLTIQRTQQEDSAVYLCASSLVASSEQYFGPGTRLTVT.

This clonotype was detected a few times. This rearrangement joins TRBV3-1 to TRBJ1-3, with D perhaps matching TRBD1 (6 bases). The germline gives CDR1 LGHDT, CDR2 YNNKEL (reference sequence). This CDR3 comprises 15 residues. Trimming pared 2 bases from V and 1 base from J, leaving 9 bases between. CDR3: CASSQLRGSGNTIYF. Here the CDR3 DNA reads TGTGCCAGCAGCCAATTGAGGGGGTCTGGAAACACCATATATTTT.

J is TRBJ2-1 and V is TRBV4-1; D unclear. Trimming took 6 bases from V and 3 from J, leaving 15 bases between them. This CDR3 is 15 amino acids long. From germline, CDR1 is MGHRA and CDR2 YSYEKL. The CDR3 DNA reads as TGCGCCAGCAGTCTGGGCCCCACTATCTACAATGAGCAGTTCTTC. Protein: CASSLGPTIYNEQFF.

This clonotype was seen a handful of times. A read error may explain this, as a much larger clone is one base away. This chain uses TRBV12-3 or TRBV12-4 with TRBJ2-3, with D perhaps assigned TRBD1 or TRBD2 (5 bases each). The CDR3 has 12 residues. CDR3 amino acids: CVSSSQGPGQYF. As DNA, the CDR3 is TGTGTCAGCAGTTCCCAGGGACCTGGGCAGTATTTT.

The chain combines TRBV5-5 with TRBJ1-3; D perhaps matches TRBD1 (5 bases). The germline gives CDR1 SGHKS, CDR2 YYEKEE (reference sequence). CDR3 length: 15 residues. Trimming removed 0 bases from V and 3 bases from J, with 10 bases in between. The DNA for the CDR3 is TGTGCCAGCAGCTTGGGGGACGTTAGTGGAAACACCATATATTTT. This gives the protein CASSLGDVSGNTIYF.

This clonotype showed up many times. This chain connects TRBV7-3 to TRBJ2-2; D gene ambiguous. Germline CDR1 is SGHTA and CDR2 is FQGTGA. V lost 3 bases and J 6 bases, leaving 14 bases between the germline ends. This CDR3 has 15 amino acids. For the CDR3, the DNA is TGTGCCAGCAGCTTCTCACCGGACGGGTCCGGGGAGCTGTTTTTT. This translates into CASSFSPDGSGELFF.

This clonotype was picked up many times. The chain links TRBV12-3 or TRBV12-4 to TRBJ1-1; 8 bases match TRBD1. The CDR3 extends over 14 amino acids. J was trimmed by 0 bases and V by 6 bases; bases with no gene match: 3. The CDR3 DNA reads TGTGCCAGCAGGGACAGGGTGCTGAACACTGAAGCTTTCTTT. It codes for CASRDRVLNTEAFF.

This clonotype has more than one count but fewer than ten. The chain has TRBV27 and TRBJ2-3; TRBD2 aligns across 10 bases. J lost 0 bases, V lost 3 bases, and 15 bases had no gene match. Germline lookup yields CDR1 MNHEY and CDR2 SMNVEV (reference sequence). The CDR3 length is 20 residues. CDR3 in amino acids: CASSLKILRTSGSSTDTQYF. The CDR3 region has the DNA TGTGCCAGCAGTTTGAAGATTTTACGGACTAGCGGTAGTAGCACAGATACGCAGTATTTT.

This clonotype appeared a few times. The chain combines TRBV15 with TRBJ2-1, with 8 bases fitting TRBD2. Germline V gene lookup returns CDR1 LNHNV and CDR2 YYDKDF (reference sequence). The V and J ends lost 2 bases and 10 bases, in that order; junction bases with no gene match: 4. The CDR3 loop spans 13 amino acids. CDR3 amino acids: CATSRSKRGEQFF. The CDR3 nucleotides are TGTGCCACCAGCAGATCAAAGCGGGGGGAGCAGTTCTTC.